This T cell receptor beta chain was profiled in a study of identical twins. General study points: For cord blood, abundant beta clonotypes had fewer insertions, unlike memory repertoires, which showed none.

This clonotype appeared a few times. Antigen specificity is unknown. TCRdb called the 5' RACE reads again in MiXCR, with one record for every CDR3 protein. Of some 760,000 distinct CDR3 sequences detected, about 18% appear once; the ten largest clones hold roughly 13%. The germline V gene encodes CDR1 KGHSH and CDR2 LQKENI. The CDR3 extends over 15 amino acids. J lost 4 bases, V lost 1 base, and 7 bases had no gene match. This sample was also put to use in a study of T cells expressing NK-cell markers. That source notes: In several donors, dominant CD3+CD56+NKG2C+ clonotypes ranked among the top 10 CD8+ clonotypes.

This chain connects TRBV18 to TRBJ2-7; TRBD1 agrees at 7 bases. Sequencing was carried out using PBMCs. The TCR sequence derives from a woman aged 18-35 years in good health. As DNA, the CDR3 is TGTGCCAGCTCACCACAGGGGGCTAACGGGTACGAGCAGTACTTC. Translated: CASSPQGANGYEQYF. Filled out from reference TRBV18 and TRBJ2-7, the complete variable domain reads NAGVMQNPRHLVRRRGQEARLRCSPMKGHSHVYWYRQLPEEGLKFMVYLQKENIIDESGMPKERFSAEFPKEGPSILRIQQVVRGDSAAYFCASSPQGANGYEQYFGPGTRLTVT.